This T cell receptor beta chain was captured in a study of cytomegalovirus exposure and HLA in healthy donors. A multiplex PCR was run with 60 Vbeta primers and 13 Jbeta primers. Data came from immunoSEQ multiplex PCR; TCRdb stores just in-frame clones and leaves some out. The repertoire holds some 150,000 clones, with approximately 80% as singletons. Germline V gene lookup returns CDR1 GTSNPN and CDR2 SVGIG (reference sequence). This CDR3 has 12 residues. V dropped 2 bases and J dropped 6 bases, with 10 bases sitting between them. The source of this sequence is a man aged 25 to 40 in good health and CMV-seropositive. The sample was PBMCs. The rearrangement joins TRBV30 to TRBJ2-5; TRBD2 is a possible D gene (5 bases). CDR3: CAWSRGVKTQYF. The CDR3 region has the DNA TGTGCCTGGAGTCGGGGAGTAAAGACCCAGTACTTC.